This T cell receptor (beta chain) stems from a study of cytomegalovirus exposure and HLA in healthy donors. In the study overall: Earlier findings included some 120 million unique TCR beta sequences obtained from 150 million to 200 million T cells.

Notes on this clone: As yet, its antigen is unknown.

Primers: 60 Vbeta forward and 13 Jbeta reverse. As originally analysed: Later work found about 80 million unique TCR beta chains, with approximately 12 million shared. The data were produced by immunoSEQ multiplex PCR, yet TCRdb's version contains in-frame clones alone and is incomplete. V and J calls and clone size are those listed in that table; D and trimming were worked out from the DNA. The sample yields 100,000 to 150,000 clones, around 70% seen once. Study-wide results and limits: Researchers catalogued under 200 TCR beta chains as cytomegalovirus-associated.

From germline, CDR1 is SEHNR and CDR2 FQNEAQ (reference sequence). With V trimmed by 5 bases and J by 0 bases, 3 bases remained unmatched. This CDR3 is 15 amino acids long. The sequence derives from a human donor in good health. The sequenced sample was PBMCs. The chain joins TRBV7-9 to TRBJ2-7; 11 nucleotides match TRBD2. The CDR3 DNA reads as TGTGCCAGCAGCAAACTAGCGGGAGCCTCCTACGAGCAGTACTTC. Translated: CASSKLAGASYEQYF.